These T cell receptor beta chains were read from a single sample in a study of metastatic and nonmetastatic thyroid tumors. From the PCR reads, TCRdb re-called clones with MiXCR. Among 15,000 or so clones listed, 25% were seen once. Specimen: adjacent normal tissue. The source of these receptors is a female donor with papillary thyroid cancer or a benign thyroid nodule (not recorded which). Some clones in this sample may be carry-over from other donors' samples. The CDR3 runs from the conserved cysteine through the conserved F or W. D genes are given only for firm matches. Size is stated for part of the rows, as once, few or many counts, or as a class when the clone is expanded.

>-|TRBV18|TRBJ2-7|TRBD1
CASSRTGTALYEQYF
TGTGCCAGCTCACGGACAGGGACGGCTCTCTACGAGCAGTACTTC
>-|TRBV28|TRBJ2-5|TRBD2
CASSYPGGGRGQYF
TGTGCCAGCAGTTACCCCGGGGGGGGACGGGGCCAGTACTTC
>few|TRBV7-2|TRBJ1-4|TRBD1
CASSLGPGQEKLFF
TGTGCCAGCAGCTTAGGGCCGGGACAGGAAAAACTGTTTTTT
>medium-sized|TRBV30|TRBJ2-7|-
CAWSHDTISYEQYF
TGTGCCTGGAGTCACGACACGATATCCTACGAGCAGTACTTC
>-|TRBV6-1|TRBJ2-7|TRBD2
CASSPGLAGVGEQYF
TGTGCCAGCAGCCCGGGACTAGCGGGAGTAGGCGAGCAGTACTTC
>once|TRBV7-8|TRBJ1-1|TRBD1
CASSLVFTGDRHTEAFF
TGTGCCAGCAGCTTAGTGTTTACAGGGGATAGACACACTGAAGCTTTCTTT
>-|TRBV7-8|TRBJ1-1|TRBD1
CARTRADRGRTEAFF
TGTGCCCGCACCCGTGCCGATAGGGGGCGAACTGAAGCTTTCTTT
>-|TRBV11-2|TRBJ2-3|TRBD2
CASSRGGGRAPDTQYF
TGTGCCAGCAGCCGAGGCGGCGGGAGGGCCCCAGATACGCAGTATTTT
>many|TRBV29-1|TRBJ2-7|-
CSVAKDPYEQYF
TGCAGCGTGGCGAAGGATCCCTACGAGCAGTACTTC
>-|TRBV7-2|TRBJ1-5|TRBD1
CASSRTGGNQPQHF
TGTGCCAGCAGTCGGACAGGGGGGAATCAGCCCCAGCATTTT
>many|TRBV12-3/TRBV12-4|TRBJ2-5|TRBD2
CASSNSLAGGETQYF
TGTGCCAGCAGTAACTCTTTAGCGGGAGGGGAGACCCAGTACTTC
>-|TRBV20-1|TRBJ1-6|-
CSAQGDRGSPLHF
TGCAGTGCGCAAGGGGATAGAGGCTCACCCCTCCACTTT
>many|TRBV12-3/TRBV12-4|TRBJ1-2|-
CASSSRHGYTF
TGTGCCAGCAGTTCCCGCCATGGCTACACCTTC
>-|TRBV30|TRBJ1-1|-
CAWSFGRNTEAFF
TGTGCCTGGAGTTTCGGACGGAACACTGAAGCTTTCTTT
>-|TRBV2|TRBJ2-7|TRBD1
CASSNYRGPNYEQYF
TGTGCCAGCAGTAACTACAGGGGGCCGAACTACGAGCAGTACTTC
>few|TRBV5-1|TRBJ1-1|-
CASSYVGTPNTEAFF
TGCGCCAGCAGCTACGTGGGGACACCCAACACTGAAGCTTTCTTT
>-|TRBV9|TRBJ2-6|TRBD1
CASSRTTGSGANVLTF
TGTGCCAGCAGCAGAACGACAGGGTCTGGGGCCAACGTCCTGACTTTC
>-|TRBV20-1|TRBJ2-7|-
CSAIDPIDYEQYF
TGCAGTGCTATTGACCCGATAGACTACGAGCAGTACTTC
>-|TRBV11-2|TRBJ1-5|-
CAIRHDQPQHF
TGTGCCATCAGGCATGATCAGCCCCAGCATTTT
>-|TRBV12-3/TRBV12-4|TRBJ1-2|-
CASSLEQLYGYTF
TGTGCCAGCAGTTTAGAACAGCTCTATGGCTACACCTTC
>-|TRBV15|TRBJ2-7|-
CATSRYLGFMAEQYF
TGTGCCACCAGCAGATATTTGGGATTCATGGCCGAGCAGTACTTC
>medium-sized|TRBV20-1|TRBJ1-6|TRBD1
CSASRQGSNSPLHF
TGCAGTGCTTCCCGACAGGGAAGTAATTCACCCCTCCACTTT
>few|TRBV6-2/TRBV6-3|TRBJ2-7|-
CASSYPDSANYATYEQYF
TGTGCCAGCAGTTACCCGGACAGTGCGAACTATGCTACCTACGAGCAGTACTTC
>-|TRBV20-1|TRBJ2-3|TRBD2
CSAMGLAETSTDTQYF
TGCAGTGCTATGGGACTAGCGGAGACTAGCACAGATACGCAGTATTTT
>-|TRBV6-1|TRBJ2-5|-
CASSEWETQETQYF
TGTGCCAGCAGTGAATGGGAGACCCAAGAGACCCAGTACTTC
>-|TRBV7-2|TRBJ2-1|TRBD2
CASSLGREPYNEQFF
TGTGCCAGCAGCTTAGGGCGGGAGCCCTACAATGAGCAGTTCTTC
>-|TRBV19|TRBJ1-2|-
CASSFLPGTLRLGYGYTF
TGTGCCAGTAGTTTCCTTCCCGGGACACTTAGGTTGGGCTATGGCTACACCTTC
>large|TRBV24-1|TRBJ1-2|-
CATSDADNYYGYTF
TGTGCCACCAGTGATGCCGACAATTACTATGGCTACACCTTC
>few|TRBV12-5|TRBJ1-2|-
CASGLVPSDGYTF
TGTGCTAGTGGTTTGGTCCCGAGCGATGGCTACACCTTC
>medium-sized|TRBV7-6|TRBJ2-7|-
CASSAGASLITEQYF
TGTGCCAGCAGCGCAGGGGCGTCCTTAATAACCGAGCAGTACTTC
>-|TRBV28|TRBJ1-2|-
CASGGSANYGYTF
TGTGCCAGCGGGGGAAGCGCTAACTATGGCTACACCTTC
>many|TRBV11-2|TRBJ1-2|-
CASSLGVDTYGYTF
TGTGCCAGCAGCTTAGGGGTAGACACCTATGGCTACACCTTC
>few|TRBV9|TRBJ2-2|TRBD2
CASSIGLAGEGGELFF
TGTGCCAGCAGCATCGGACTAGCGGGAGAAGGCGGGGAGCTGTTTTTT
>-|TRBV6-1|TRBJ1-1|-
CASIFLRGTSGNTEAFF
TGTGCCAGCATTTTTCTGAGGGGGACAAGTGGTAACACTGAAGCTTTCTTT
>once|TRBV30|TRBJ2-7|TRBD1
CAWSYRDRTYEQYF
TGTGCCTGGAGCTACAGGGACAGGACCTACGAGCAGTACTTC
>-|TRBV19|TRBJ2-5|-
CASSKSVSRETQYF
TGTGCCAGTAGTAAGTCAGTCTCGAGGGAGACCCAGTACTTC
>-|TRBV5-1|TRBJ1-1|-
CASSLGAGSEAFF
TGCGCCAGCAGCTTAGGGGCGGGGTCCGAAGCTTTCTTT
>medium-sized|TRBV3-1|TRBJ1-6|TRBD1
CASSGGRANSPLHF
TGTGCCAGCTCAGGGGGACGGGCTAATTCACCCCTCCACTTT
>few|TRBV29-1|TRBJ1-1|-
CSVALTGNTEAFF
TGCAGCGTTGCGTTGACGGGGAACACTGAAGCTTTCTTT
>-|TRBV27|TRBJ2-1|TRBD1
CASSLFIGQGLNEQFF
TGTGCCAGCAGTTTATTTATCGGACAGGGCCTCAATGAGCAGTTCTTC
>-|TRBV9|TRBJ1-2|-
CASSHADGYGYTF
TGTGCCAGCAGCCATGCGGACGGCTATGGCTACACCTTC
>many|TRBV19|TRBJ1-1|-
CASSIGRGTEAFF
TGTGCCAGTAGTATTGGGAGGGGCACTGAAGCTTTCTTT
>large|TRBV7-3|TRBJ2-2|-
CASSLTGSFTGELFF
TGTGCCAGCAGCTTAACAGGGAGCTTCACCGGGGAGCTGTTTTTT
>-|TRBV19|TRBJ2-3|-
CASRLLGDTDTQYF
TGTGCCAGTAGACTCTTAGGTGACACAGATACGCAGTATTTT
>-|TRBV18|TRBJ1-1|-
CASSPLDGQIAFF
TGTGCCAGCTCACCGTTAGACGGGCAGATAGCTTTCTTT
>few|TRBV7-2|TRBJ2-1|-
CASSLGPGQDERFF
TGTGCCAGCAGCTTAGGACCAGGGCAGGATGAGCGGTTCTTC
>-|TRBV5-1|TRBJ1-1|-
CASSLWGDYNTEAFF
TGCGCCAGCAGCTTGTGGGGGGACTACAACACTGAAGCTTTCTTT